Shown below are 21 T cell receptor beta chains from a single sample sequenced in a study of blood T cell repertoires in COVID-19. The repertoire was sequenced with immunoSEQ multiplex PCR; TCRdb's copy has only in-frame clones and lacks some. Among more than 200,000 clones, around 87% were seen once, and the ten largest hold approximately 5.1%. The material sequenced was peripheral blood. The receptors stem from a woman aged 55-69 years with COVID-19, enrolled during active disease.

The CDR3 DNA reads TGTGCCACATTAACCGAGGACTGGACAGATACGCAGTATTTT. Protein product: CATLTEDWTDTQYF. The chain joins TRBV6-5 to TRBJ2-3; weak D call: TRBD2 (5 bases). The CDR3 contains 14 residues. The germline gives CDR1 MNHEY, CDR2 SVGAGI. The V end was cut by 10 bases, the J end by 3 bases, with 17 bases between.

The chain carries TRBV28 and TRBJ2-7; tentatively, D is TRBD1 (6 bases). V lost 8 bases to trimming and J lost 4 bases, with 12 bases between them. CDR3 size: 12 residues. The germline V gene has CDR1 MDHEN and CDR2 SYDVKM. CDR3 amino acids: CASGQSLYEQYF. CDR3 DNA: TGTGCCAGCGGACAGAGTCTTTACGAGCAGTACTTC.

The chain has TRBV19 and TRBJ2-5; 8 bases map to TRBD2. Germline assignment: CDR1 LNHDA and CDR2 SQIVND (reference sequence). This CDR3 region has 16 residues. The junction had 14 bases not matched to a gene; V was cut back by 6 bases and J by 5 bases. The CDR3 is CASRSPGLGDGETQYF. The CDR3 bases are TGTGCCAGTAGATCTCCGGGACTAGGGGATGGTGAGACCCAGTACTTC.

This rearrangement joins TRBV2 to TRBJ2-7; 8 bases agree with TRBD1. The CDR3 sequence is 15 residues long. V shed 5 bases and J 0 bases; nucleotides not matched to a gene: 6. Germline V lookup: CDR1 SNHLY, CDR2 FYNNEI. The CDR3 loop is CASSQDRVASYEQYF. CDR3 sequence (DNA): TGTGCCAGCAGTCAGGACAGGGTAGCCTCCTACGAGCAGTACTTC.

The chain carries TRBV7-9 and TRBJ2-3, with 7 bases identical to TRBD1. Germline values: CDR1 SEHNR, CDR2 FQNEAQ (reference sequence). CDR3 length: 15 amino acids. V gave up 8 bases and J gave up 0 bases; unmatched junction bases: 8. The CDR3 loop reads CASFRGTVSTDTQYF. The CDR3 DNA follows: TGTGCCAGCTTCCGAGGGACAGTCAGCACAGATACGCAGTATTTT.

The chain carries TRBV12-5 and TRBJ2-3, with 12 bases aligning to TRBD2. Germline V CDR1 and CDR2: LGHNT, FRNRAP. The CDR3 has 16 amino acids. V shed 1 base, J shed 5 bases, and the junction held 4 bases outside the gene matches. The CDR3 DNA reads TGTGCTAGTGGTTTGGGACTAGCGGGAGATGGAGATACGCAGTATTTT. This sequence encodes CASGLGLAGDGDTQYF.

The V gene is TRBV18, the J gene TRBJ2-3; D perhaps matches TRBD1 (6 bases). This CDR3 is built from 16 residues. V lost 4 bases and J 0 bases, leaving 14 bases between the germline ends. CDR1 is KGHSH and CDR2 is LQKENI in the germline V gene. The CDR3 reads CASSQRQADSTDTQYF. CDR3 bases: TGTGCCAGCTCACAGAGACAGGCTGATAGCACAGATACGCAGTATTTT.

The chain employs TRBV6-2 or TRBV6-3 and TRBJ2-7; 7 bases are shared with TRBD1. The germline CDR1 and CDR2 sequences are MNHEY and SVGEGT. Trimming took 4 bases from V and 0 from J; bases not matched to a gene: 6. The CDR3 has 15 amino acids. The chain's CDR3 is CASSSGTASSYEQYF. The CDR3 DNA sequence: TGTGCCAGCAGTTCAGGGACAGCCAGCTCCTACGAGCAGTACTTC.

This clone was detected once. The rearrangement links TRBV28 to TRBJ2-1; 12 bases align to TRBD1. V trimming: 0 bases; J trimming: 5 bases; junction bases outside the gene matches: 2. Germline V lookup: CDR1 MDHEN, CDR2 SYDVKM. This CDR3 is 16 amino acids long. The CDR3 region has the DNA TGTGCCAGCAGTTTATGGGGGACAGGGGGCGACAATGAGCAGTTCTTC. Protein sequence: CASSLWGTGGDNEQFF.

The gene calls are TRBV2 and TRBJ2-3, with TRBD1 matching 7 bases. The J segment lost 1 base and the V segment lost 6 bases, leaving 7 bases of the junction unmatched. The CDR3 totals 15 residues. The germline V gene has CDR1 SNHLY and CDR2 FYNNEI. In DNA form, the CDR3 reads TGTGCCAGCAGCAGACGGGACAGCGGCACAGATACGCAGTATTTT. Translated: CASSRRDSGTDTQYF.

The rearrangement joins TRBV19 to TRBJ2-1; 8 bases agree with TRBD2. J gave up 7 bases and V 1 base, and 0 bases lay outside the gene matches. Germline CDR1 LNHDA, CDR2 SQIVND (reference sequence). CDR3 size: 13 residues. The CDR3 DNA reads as TGTGCCAGTAGTATAGCTAGCGGGAATGAGCAGTTCTTC. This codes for CASSIASGNEQFF.

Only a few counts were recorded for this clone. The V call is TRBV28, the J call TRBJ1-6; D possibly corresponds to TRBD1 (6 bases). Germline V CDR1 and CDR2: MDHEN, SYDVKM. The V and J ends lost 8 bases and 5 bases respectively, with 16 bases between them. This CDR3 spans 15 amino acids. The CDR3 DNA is TGTGCCAGCGTCGGGGGGGCCCCTCATAATTCACCCCTCCACTTT. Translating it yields CASVGGAPHNSPLHF.

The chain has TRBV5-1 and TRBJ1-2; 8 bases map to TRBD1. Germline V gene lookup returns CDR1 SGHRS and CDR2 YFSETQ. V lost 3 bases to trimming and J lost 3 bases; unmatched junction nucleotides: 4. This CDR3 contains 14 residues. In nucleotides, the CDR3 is TGCGCCAGCAGCTCCAGACAGGGGCACTATGGCTACACCTTC. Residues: CASSSRQGHYGYTF. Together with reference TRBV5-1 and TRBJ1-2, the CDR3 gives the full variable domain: KAGVTQTPRYLIKTRGQQVTLSCSPISGHRSVSWYQQTPGQGLQFLFEYFSETQRNKGNFPGRFSGRQFSNSRSEMNVSTLELGDSALYLCASSSRQGHYGYTFGSGTRLTVV.

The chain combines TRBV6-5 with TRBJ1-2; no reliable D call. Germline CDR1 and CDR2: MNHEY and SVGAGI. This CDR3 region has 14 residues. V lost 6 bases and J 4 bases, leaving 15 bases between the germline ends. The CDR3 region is CASSPSGGGYGYTF. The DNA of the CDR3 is TGTGCCAGCAGCCCCAGTGGAGGTGGCTATGGCTACACCTTC.

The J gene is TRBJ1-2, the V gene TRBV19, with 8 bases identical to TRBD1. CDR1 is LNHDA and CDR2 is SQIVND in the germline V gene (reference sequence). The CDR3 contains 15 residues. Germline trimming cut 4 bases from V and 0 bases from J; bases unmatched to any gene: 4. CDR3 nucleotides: TGTGCCAGTAGTAAGGGACAGGCGGCTAACTATGGCTACACCTTC. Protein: CASSKGQAANYGYTF.

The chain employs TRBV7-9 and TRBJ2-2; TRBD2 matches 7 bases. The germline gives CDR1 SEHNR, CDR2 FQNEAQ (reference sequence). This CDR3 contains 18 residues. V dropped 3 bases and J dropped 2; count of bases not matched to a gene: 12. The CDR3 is CASSFAGGGSLNTGELFF. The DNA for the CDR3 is TGTGCCAGCAGCTTCGCAGGAGGCGGGAGCCTAAACACCGGGGAGCTGTTTTTT.

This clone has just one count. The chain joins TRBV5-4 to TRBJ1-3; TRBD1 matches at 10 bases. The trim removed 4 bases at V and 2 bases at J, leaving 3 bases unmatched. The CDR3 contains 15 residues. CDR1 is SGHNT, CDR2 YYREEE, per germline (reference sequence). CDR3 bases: TGTGCCAGCAGCCCCGGACAGGGGGCTGGAAACACCATATATTTT. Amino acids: CASSPGQGAGNTIYF. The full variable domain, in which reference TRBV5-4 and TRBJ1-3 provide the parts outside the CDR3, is ETGVTQSPTHLIKTRGQQVTLRCSSQSGHNTVSWYQQALGQGPQFIFQYYREEENGRGNFPPRFSGLQFPNYSSELNVNALELDDSALYLCASSPGQGAGNTIYFGEGSWLTVV.

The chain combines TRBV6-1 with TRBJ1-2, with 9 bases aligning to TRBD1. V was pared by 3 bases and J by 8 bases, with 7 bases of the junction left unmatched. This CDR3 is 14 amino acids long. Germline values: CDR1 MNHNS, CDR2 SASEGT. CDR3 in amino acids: CASSEGQGWRGYTF. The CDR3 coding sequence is TGTGCCAGCAGTGAGGGACAGGGATGGAGGGGCTACACCTTC.

CDR3 amino acids: CAISWDGGYEQYF. The CDR3 DNA is TGTGCCATCAGTTGGGACGGAGGGTACGAGCAGTACTTC. The genes are TRBV10-3 and TRBJ2-7; the D gene is possibly TRBD2 (6 bases). This CDR3 has 13 residues. Germline assignment: CDR1 ENHRY and CDR2 SYGVKD. V dropped 5 bases and J dropped 4 bases, with 12 bases sitting between them.

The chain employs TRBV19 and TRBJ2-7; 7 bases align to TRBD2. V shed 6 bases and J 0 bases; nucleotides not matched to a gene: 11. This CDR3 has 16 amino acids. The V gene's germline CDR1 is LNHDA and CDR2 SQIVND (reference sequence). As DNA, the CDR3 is TGTGCCAGTAGCCCCGGGACTACGTTTAGCTCCTACGAGCAGTACTTC. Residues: CASSPGTTFSSYEQYF.

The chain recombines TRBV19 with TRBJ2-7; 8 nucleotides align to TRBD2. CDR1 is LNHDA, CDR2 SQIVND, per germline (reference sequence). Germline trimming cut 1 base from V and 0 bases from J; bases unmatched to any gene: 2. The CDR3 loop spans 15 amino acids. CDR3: CASSIGTSGSYEQYF. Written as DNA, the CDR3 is TGTGCCAGTAGTATAGGAACTAGCGGCTCCTACGAGCAGTACTTC.